This T cell receptor (beta chain) is drawn from a study of shared clonotypes between healthy human individuals. This CDR3 is 16 amino acids long. Between the trimmed V and J ends, which lost 3 bases and 4 bases, there was a span of 19 bases. When replicate PCRs were run on sorted subsets, they used 200 to 250 ng DNA, about 30,000 T cell genomes. Libraries were prepared by immunoSEQ multiplex PCR; TCRdb keeps only in-frame clonotypes and omits some of them. The table lists roughly 500,000 clones, about 96% of them singletons, with approximately 0.067% in the top ten. Every donor, a Caucasian adult, lived in Nashville, Tennessee.

This clonotype originated in a woman aged 25 to 45 in good health. The chain is built from TRBV5-3 and TRBJ2-5; the D gene is possibly TRBD2 (6 bases). TRBV5-3 is assigned to the ORF class and has an uncertain function. Material for sequencing was naive CD4+ T cells sorted from blood. Subset reported: CD45RA+ positively selected. CDR3 DNA sequence: TGTGCCAGAAGCTGGAGGGCCGGGGGAATCGCAGAGACCCAGTACTTC. Its translation: CARSWRAGGIAETQYF.